A selection of T cell receptor beta chains follows, all from one sample in a study of regulatory T cells in long-lasting Graves disease. TCRdb reprocessed the multiplex PCR reads via MiXCR and lists one record per CDR3 protein. The table shows about 610,000 distinct CDR3 sequences, with 15% to 20% occurring only once. Separately, the same data were catalogued under a study of T cells in Graves' hyperthyroidism and ophthalmopathy.

The sample here was peripheral blood mononuclear cells (PBMCs), taken at new diagnosis, from a patient treated with antithyroid drugs. The receptors were sampled from a man younger than 35 with Graves disease. Both conserved end residues are part of each CDR3. D genes are given only for firm matches. Expanded clones are given a class, and other clones once, few, many or no size at all.

D gene | J gene | V gene | clone size | CDR3 protein | CDR3 DNA
TRBD2 | TRBJ2-3 | TRBV6-2/TRBV6-3 | once | CASSKTSGSPPDTQYF | TGTGCCAGCAGTAAGACTAGCGGGAGTCCCCCAGATACGCAGTATTTT
- | TRBJ2-5 | TRBV24-1 | - | CATSDRYQETQYF | TGTGCCACCAGTGACCGGTACCAAGAGACCCAGTACTTC
- | TRBJ2-7 | TRBV9 | few | CASSTSGDEQYF | TGTGCCAGCAGCACCTCGGGAGACGAGCAGTACTTC
- | TRBJ2-5 | TRBV2 | many | CASTQFSETQYF | TGTGCCAGCACTCAATTCTCAGAGACCCAGTACTTC
TRBD2 | TRBJ2-7 | TRBV30 | many | CAWMLAGGYEQYF | TGTGCCTGGATGTTGGCGGGGGGGTACGAGCAGTACTTC
TRBD2 | TRBJ2-1 | TRBV6-2/TRBV6-3 | - | CASSYSLEREGRDEQFF | TGTGCCAGCAGTTACTCCCTCGAGCGGGAGGGCAGGGATGAGCAGTTCTTC
- | TRBJ1-2 | TRBV5-6 | - | CASSLTGSAYGYTF | TGTGCCAGCAGCTTGACGGGGTCTGCCTATGGCTACACCTTC
TRBD2 | TRBJ2-1 | TRBV5-1 | many | CASSLGTRGISSNEQFF | TGCGCCAGCAGCTTGGGGACTAGAGGAATTTCTAGCAATGAGCAGTTCTTC
- | TRBJ1-5 | TRBV5-6 | few | CASSGGQQANQPQHF | TGTGCCAGCAGCGGAGGGCAACAGGCCAATCAGCCCCAGCATTTT
TRBD1 | TRBJ1-1 | TRBV28 | - | CASSSPGTGGVFEAFF | TGTGCCAGCAGTTCGCCCGGGACAGGGGGTGTATTTGAAGCTTTCTTT
- | TRBJ2-1 | TRBV29-1 | few | CSVLGGNEQFF | TGCAGCGTGCTAGGGGGGAATGAGCAGTTCTTC
TRBD1 | TRBJ2-2 | TRBV27 | - | CASSSPGQGLTGELFF | TGTGCCAGCAGTTCCCCCGGACAGGGCTTAACCGGGGAGCTGTTTTTT
- | TRBJ1-5 | TRBV7-2 | many | CASSSGLNQPQHF | TGTGCCAGCAGCTCCGGCCTTAATCAGCCCCAGCATTTT
TRBD2 | TRBJ2-5 | TRBV28 | many | CASSFWLAGGLEETQYF | TGTGCCAGCAGTTTTTGGCTAGCGGGAGGGCTGGAGGAGACCCAGTACTTC
TRBD2 | TRBJ2-3 | TRBV29-1 | few | CSAEGREYTDTQYF | TGCAGCGCCGAGGGGCGGGAGTACACAGATACGCAGTATTTT
- | TRBJ2-2 | TRBV9 | few | CASSVVPNTGELFF | TGTGCCAGCAGCGTAGTACCGAACACCGGGGAGCTGTTTTTT
TRBD2 | TRBJ2-5 | TRBV3-1 | many | CASSPGLAGGTETQYF | TGTGCCAGCAGCCCGGGACTAGCGGGAGGTACGGAGACCCAGTACTTC
- | TRBJ2-5 | TRBV20-1 | many | CSARSLVLPSQETQYF | TGCAGTGCTAGGAGTCTAGTCCTCCCCTCCCAAGAGACCCAGTACTTC
TRBD2 | TRBJ2-1 | TRBV29-1 | few | CSVEGRTSGTYNEQFF | TGCAGCGTTGAAGGTAGGACTAGCGGGACGTACAATGAGCAGTTCTTC
TRBD1 | TRBJ1-6 | TRBV27 | - | CASSRGTGTYSSPLHF | TGTGCCAGCAGCCGAGGGACAGGGACCTATAGCTCACCCCTCCACTTT
- | TRBJ2-5 | TRBV13 | - | CASSSSPSREEQYF | TGTGCCAGCAGCTCGAGCCCATCCCGGGAAGAGCAGTACTTC
TRBD1 | TRBJ2-7 | TRBV7-2 | - | CASSLRERTGYSYEQYF | TGTGCCAGCAGCCTACGGGAAAGGACAGGATACTCCTACGAGCAGTACTTC
- | TRBJ1-6 | TRBV6-1 | few | CASSEARVDSPLHF | TGTGCCAGCAGTGAAGCGAGGGTCGATTCACCCCTCCACTTT
- | TRBJ1-1 | TRBV19 | - | CAGSTGGGTEAFF | TGTGCCGGTTCGACAGGCGGTGGCACTGAAGCTTTCTTT
- | TRBJ1-1 | TRBV27 | many | CASSAGRTEAFF | TGTGCCAGCAGTGCTGGTCGGACTGAAGCTTTCTTT
- | TRBJ1-2 | TRBV7-9 | few | CASSDRRRGSHGYTF | TGTGCCAGCAGCGACAGACGCAGGGGCTCTCATGGCTACACCTTC
TRBD2 | TRBJ2-2 | TRBV27 | many | CASTLRGAGELFF | TGTGCCAGCACCCTCCGGGGGGCCGGGGAGCTGTTTTTT
- | TRBJ1-1 | TRBV29-1 | many | CSVEEQSNTEAFF | TGCAGCGTTGAGGAGCAGTCGAACACTGAAGCTTTCTTT
TRBD2 | TRBJ2-5 | TRBV9 | few | CASSHGGSGETQYF | TGTGCCAGCAGCCACGGGGGGTCGGGGGAGACCCAGTACTTC
- | TRBJ2-4 | TRBV6-2/TRBV6-3 | - | CASSLILAKNIQYF | TGTGCCAGCAGCCTAATCTTAGCCAAAAACATTCAGTACTTC
- | TRBJ2-7 | TRBV28 | many | CASSFEKGYEQYF | TGTGCCAGCAGTTTCGAAAAGGGGTACGAGCAGTACTTC
- | TRBJ2-3 | TRBV5-5 | many | CASSLSVSDTQYF | TGTGCCAGCAGCTTGTCGGTTTCAGATACGCAGTATTTT
TRBD1 | TRBJ2-7 | TRBV13 | many | CASRSEGTGHYEQYF | TGTGCCAGCAGATCAGAGGGGACAGGACACTACGAGCAGTACTTC
- | TRBJ1-6 | TRBV27 | many | CASSPTGGLHGTPLHF | TGTGCCAGCAGTCCCACGGGGGGATTACACGGGACACCCCTCCACTTT
TRBD2 | TRBJ2-7 | TRBV27 | few | CASRGGVTYEQYF | TGTGCCAGCCGGGGGGGAGTAACCTACGAGCAGTACTTC
- | TRBJ1-1 | TRBV5-6 | - | CASIRVDRENTEAFF | TGTGCCAGCATCCGGGTGGACAGAGAGAACACTGAAGCTTTCTTT
- | TRBJ2-7 | TRBV20-1 | few | CSARGGGNLGEQYF | TGCAGTGCTAGAGGGGGCGGGAACCTGGGTGAGCAGTACTTC
- | TRBJ1-4 | TRBV11-2 | few | CASGGGPNEKLFF | TGTGCCAGCGGTGGGGGTCCCAATGAAAAACTGTTTTTT
TRBD2 | TRBJ2-1 | TRBV6-2/TRBV6-3 | few | CASSYSPSGMSSYNEQFF | TGTGCCAGCAGTTACTCCCCTAGCGGGATGAGCTCCTACAATGAGCAGTTCTTC
- | TRBJ1-1 | TRBV6-2/TRBV6-3 | many | CASSERFAGMNTEAFF | TGTGCCAGCAGTGAACGGTTTGCCGGCATGAACACTGAAGCTTTCTTT
TRBD1 | TRBJ2-1 | TRBV5-8 | - | CASTRGTGPYNEQFF | TGTGCCAGCACCCGGGGGACAGGGCCTTACAATGAGCAGTTCTTC
TRBD2 | TRBJ2-1 | TRBV3-1 | many | CASSPGRRYNEQFF | TGTGCCAGCAGTCCCGGGAGGCGCTACAATGAGCAGTTCTTC
TRBD2 | TRBJ2-5 | TRBV28 | - | CAAGQQETQYF | TGTGCAGCGGGGCAACAAGAGACCCAGTACTTC
- | TRBJ2-1 | TRBV7-3 | many | CASSPDRDSNNEQFF | TGTGCCAGCAGCCCAGACCGGGACTCCAACAATGAGCAGTTCTTC
TRBD1 | TRBJ1-4 | TRBV29-1 | - | CSVEGYRGNEKLFF | TGCAGCGTTGAAGGTTACAGGGGAAATGAAAAACTGTTTTTT
- | TRBJ2-1 | TRBV12-3/TRBV12-4 | - | CASRFGVGASTTAHEQFF | TGTGCCAGCAGATTCGGTGTAGGAGCTAGCACCACGGCTCATGAGCAGTTCTTC
TRBD2 | TRBJ2-1 | TRBV6-1 | few | CASSVTSSGTSYNEQFF | TGTGCCAGCAGTGTTACGTCTAGCGGGACCTCCTACAATGAGCAGTTCTTC
TRBD2 | TRBJ2-2 | TRBV5-4 | few | CASSLAQPIAGNTGELFF | TGTGCCAGCAGCTTGGCCCAGCCTATAGCGGGGAACACCGGGGAGCTGTTTTTT
TRBD1 | TRBJ1-6 | TRBV12-3/TRBV12-4 | - | CASSPDRDSPLHF | TGTGCCAGCAGTCCGGACAGGGATTCACCCCTCCACTTT
- | TRBJ2-5 | TRBV5-4 | few | CASSLGIYFGEETQYF | TGTGCCAGCAGCTTGGGGATTTACTTCGGGGAAGAGACCCAGTACTTC
TRBD1 | TRBJ2-3 | TRBV20-1 | few | CSARYPLTGGLADTQYF | TGCAGTGCTAGGTACCCCCTTACAGGGGGCTTGGCAGATACGCAGTATTTT